This T cell receptor (beta chain) was sequenced in a study of T cells expressing NK-cell markers. TCRdb reprocessed the 5' RACE reads; each CDR3 protein has one entry and no DNA is given. This sample carries 500,000 or so distinct CDR3 sequences, with roughly 3.6% going to the ten biggest clones. Germline CDR1 and CDR2: SGHRS and YFSETQ. The CDR3 totals 16 residues. As concerns this clonotype: What it recognizes is unknown.

Overall study findings and caveats: These clonotypes additionally ranked first within the CD3+CD56-NKG2C+ fraction of a handful of donors.

This TCR derives from a man younger than 35 in good health. Sample: blood T cells: a sorted CD56 or NKG2C T cell subset, CD4+ or CD8+ T cells, or bulk PBMC T cells (not recorded which). The chain recombines TRBV5-1 with TRBJ2-2; TCRdb designates TRBD2, a call that cannot be tested without DNA. CDR3 loop: CASSLVAGLDTGELFF.